A single sample gave rise to the 8 T cell receptor beta chains below, sequenced in a study of T cells in Graves' hyperthyroidism and ophthalmopathy. Regions amplified from RNA transcripts were the TCR beta CDR3 regions. An initial round of RT-PCR targeting the TCR CDR3 relied on the HTBI primer set. One entry per CDR3 protein results from TCRdb running MiXCR on the multiplex PCR reads. The data hold hundreds of thousands of distinct CDR3 sequences, with 18% observed a single time. The sample consisted of blood. The receptors stem from a woman aged 45-65 years with Graves' hyperthyroidism that later progressed to Graves' ophthalmopathy.

The V call is TRBV5-1, the J call TRBJ2-7, with a weak D call TRBD1 (6 bases). CDR1 and CDR2 from the germline V gene are SGHRS and YFSETQ. The CDR3 sequence is 14 residues long. The ends were cut back, 3 bases at V and 2 bases at J, with 12 bases in the middle. As DNA, the CDR3 is TGCGCCAGCAGCTCAGCACAGGGTACCTACGAGCAGTACTTC. Translated: CASSSAQGTYEQYF.

This clonotype appeared many times. The chain carries TRBV18 and TRBJ1-4, with D tentatively TRBD1 (6 bases). CDR3 length equals 14 residues. Per germline, CDR1 KGHSH and CDR2 LQKENI. The V gene lost 6 bases and the J gene lost 7 bases, with 15 bases spanning the gap. CDR3 sequence reads: CASSLEGGSEKLFF. CDR3 DNA: TGTGCCAGCTCGCTCGAAGGGGGGAGTGAAAAACTGTTTTTT.

The V gene is TRBV27, the J gene TRBJ1-6; D remains unclear. Trimming took off 3 bases at V and 5 bases at J, with 8 bases between the two ends. This CDR3 contains 14 residues. The V gene's germline CDR1 is MNHEY and CDR2 SMNVEV (reference sequence). The CDR3, as DNA: TGTGCCAGCAGTTTTGGGGTGAATAATTCACCCCTCCACTTT. Residues: CASSFGVNNSPLHF.

This chain connects TRBV9 to TRBJ1-4; D is undetermined. V gave up 5 bases and J gave up 6 bases, with 17 bases separating them. Germline CDR1 SGDLS, CDR2 YYNGEE. The CDR3 length is 15 residues. The CDR3 loop is CASSLDLDRYEKLFF. Here the CDR3 DNA reads TGTGCCAGCAGTTTAGACCTGGACCGATATGAAAAACTGTTTTTT.

The chain recombines TRBV7-9 with TRBJ1-1; D unresolved. Deletions cut 5 bases from V and 7 bases from J, with 11 bases between. CDR3 length: 12 residues. Germline V gene lookup returns CDR1 SEHNR and CDR2 FQNEAQ (reference sequence). CDR3 nucleotide sequence: TGTGCCAGCAGCCGGACTTCTGGTGAAGCTTTCTTT. It codes for CASSRTSGEAFF.

There are a few counts of this clonotype. The chain recombines TRBV12-3 or TRBV12-4 with TRBJ1-1; TRBD1 matches at 8 bases. This CDR3 is built from 15 residues. V dropped 6 bases and J dropped 3; count of bases not matched to a gene: 9. The CDR3 here is CASRKGQGRDTEAFF. Here the CDR3 DNA reads TGTGCCAGCAGAAAAGGACAGGGACGGGACACTGAAGCTTTCTTT.

This clonotype appeared many times. This chain uses TRBV3-1 with TRBJ2-7; D is possibly TRBD2 (5 bases). Germline CDR1 reads LGHDT; CDR2 reads YNNKEL (reference sequence). This CDR3 has 14 residues. Trimming took 0 bases from V and 2 from J, leaving 8 bases between them. This CDR3 is CASSQDLTTYEQYF. CDR3 coding DNA: TGTGCCAGCAGCCAAGATCTGACTACCTACGAGCAGTACTTC.

The chain uses TRBV24-1 and TRBJ1-4; maybe TRBD1 (6 bases). Trimming stripped 11 bases from V and 4 bases from J, with 10 bases between. The CDR3 length is 12 residues. Germline V gives CDR1 KGHDR, CDR2 SFDVKD. The CDR3 here is CAIWTVNEKLFF. In DNA form, the CDR3 reads TGTGCCATTTGGACAGTTAATGAAAAACTGTTTTTT.